The clone carrying this T cell receptor beta chain came up many times. What it binds is unknown. This sample was included in a study of neurological immune-mediated disorders. The study's findings and limits: Multiple sclerosis was found to have the least TCR clonal expansion, below healthy controls, and HTLV-1-associated myelopathy the most. No sharing of CDR3 amino acid sequences was observed among expanded clones across subjects, suggesting private repertoires in all groups.

The time point denotes: longitudinal time-point 3. Unsorted libraries were prepared from 2 million PBMCs held at -80 C. The germline V gene encodes CDR1 LGHDT and CDR2 YNNKEL (reference sequence). The ends were cut back, 5 bases at V and 1 base at J, with 15 bases in the middle. This CDR3 is built from 15 residues. Template-switch 5'RACE cDNA synthesis added a 10-nucleotide unique molecular identifier. From the 5' RACE reads, TCRdb called clonotypes with MiXCR, one entry per CDR3 protein. The data hold approximately 45,000 distinct CDR3 sequences, with around an eighth observed a single time. Sequenced material: PBMCs. This chain uses TRBV3-1 with TRBJ2-7, with D perhaps given as TRBD1 or TRBD2 (5 bases each). This TCR was recovered from a man aged 25 to 40 in good health. The CDR3 DNA reads as TGTGCCAGCAGCGACGCCGGGACGTCTTCCTACGAGCAGTACTTC. It is translated as CASSDAGTSSYEQYF.